Sequencing of this TCR beta chain was carried out in a study of radiotherapy plus CTLA-4 blockade in lung cancer. Study-level points and caveats: Tumor-origin TCR clones grew in blood after radiotherapy plus ipilimumab.

Focal radiation plus CTLA-4 blockade with ipilimumab was administered to patients who had chemo-refractory metastatic non-small-cell lung cancer. Libraries were prepared by immunoSEQ multiplex PCR; TCRdb keeps only in-frame clonotypes and omits some of them. Of 35,000 to 50,000 clones detected, around 70% appear once; the ten largest clones hold roughly 25%. This clone was counted between two and nine times. Its specificity is unknown. CDR1 is SGHDT and CDR2 is YYEEEE in the germline V gene. The CDR3 covers 13 residues. J gave up 6 bases and V 2 bases, and 3 bases lay outside the gene matches. This sequence joins TRBV5-6 and TRBJ2-7; TRBD2 agrees at 9 bases. The input for sequencing was peripheral blood, taken from a patient treated with radiotherapy plus ipilimumab. The receptor's source is a human donor with non-small cell lung cancer who had a partial response to radiotherapy plus ipilimumab. The CDR3 here is CASSLAGGSEQYF. The CDR3 region has the DNA TGTGCCAGCAGCTTAGCGGGGGGTAGCGAGCAGTACTTC.